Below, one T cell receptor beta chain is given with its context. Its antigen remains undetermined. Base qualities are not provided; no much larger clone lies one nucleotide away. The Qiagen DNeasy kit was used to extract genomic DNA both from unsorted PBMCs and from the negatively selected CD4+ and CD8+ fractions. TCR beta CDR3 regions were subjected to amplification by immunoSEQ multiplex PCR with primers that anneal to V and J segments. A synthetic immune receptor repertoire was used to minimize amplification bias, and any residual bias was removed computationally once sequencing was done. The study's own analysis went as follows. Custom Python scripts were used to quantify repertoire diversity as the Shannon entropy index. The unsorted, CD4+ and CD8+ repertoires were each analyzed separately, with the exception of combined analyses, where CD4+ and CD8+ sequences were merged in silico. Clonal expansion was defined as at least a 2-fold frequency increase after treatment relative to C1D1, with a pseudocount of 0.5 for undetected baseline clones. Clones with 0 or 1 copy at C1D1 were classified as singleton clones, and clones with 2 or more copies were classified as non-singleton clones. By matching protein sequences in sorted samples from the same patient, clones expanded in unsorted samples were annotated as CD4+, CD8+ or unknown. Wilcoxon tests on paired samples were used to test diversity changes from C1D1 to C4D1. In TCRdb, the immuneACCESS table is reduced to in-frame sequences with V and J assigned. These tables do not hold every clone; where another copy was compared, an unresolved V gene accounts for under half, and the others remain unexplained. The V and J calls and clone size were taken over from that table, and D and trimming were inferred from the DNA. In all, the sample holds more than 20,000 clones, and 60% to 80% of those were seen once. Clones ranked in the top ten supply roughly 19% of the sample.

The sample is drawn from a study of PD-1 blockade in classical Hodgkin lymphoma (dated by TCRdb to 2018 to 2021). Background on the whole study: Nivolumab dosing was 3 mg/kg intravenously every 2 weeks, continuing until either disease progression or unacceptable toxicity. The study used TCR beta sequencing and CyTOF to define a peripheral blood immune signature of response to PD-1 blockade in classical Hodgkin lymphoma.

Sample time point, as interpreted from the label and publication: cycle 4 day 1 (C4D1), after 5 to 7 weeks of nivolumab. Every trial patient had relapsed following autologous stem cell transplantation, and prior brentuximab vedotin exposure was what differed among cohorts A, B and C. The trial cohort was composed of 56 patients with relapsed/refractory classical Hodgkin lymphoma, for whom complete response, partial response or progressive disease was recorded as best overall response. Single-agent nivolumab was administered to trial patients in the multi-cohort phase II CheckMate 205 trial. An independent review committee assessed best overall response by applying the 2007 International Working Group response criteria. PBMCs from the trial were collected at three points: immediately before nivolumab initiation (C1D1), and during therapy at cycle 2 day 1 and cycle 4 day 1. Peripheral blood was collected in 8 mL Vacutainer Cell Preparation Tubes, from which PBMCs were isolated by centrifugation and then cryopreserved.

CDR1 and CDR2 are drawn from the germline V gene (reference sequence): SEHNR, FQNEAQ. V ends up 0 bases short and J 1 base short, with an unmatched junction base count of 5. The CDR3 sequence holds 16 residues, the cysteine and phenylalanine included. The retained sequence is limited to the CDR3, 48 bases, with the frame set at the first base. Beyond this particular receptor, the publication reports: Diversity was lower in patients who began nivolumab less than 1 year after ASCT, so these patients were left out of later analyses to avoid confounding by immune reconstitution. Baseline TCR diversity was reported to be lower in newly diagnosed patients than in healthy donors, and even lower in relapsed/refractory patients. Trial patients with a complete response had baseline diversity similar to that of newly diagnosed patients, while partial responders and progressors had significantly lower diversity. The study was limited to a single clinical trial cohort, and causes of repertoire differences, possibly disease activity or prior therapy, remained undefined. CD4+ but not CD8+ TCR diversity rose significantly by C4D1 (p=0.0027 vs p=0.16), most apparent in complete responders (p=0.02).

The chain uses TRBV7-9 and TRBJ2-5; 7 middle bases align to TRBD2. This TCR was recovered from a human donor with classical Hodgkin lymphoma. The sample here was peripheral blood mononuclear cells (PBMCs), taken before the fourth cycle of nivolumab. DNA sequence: TGTGCCAGCAGCTTAGCGGGAGGGCTCTCCCAAGAGACCCAGTACTTC. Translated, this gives CASSLAGGLSQETQYF.